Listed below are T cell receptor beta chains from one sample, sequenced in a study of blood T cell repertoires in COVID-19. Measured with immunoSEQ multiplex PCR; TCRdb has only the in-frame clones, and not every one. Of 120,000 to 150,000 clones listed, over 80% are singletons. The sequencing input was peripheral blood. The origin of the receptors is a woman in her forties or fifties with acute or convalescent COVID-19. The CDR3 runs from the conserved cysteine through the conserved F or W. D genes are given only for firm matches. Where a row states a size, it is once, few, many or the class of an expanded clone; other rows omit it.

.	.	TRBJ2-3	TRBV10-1	CASSVPGDTADTQYF	TGCGCCAGCAGTGTCCCAGGGGATACGGCAGATACGCAGTATTTT
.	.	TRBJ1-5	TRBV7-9	CASSLYSGYNQPQHF	TGTGCCAGCAGCTTATACTCAGGGTACAATCAGCCCCAGCATTTT
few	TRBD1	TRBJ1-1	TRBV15	CATSRDPGTDFTEAFF	TGTGCCACCAGCAGAGATCCCGGGACAGACTTCACTGAAGCTTTCTTT
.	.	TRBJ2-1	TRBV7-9	CASSFINEQFF	TGTGCCAGCAGCTTTATCAATGAGCAGTTCTTC
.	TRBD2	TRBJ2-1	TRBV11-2	CASSSQTSGRFVDEQFF	TGTGCCAGCAGCTCCCAGACTAGCGGGAGGTTTGTGGATGAGCAGTTCTTC
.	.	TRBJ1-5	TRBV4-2	CASSQDSGDQPQHF	TGTGCCAGCAGCCAAGACTCGGGGGATCAGCCCCAGCATTTT
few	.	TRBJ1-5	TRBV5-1	CASSSGQSNQPQHF	TGCGCCAGCAGCTCTGGACAGAGCAATCAGCCCCAGCATTTT
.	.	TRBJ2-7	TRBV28	CASRTSNYEQYF	TGTGCCAGCAGGACATCAAACTACGAGCAGTACTTC
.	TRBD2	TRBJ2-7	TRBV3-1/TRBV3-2	CASSAYGTSGRYEQYF	TGTGCCAGCAGCGCCTATGGGACTAGCGGGAGGTACGAGCAGTACTTC
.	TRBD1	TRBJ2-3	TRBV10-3	CAISGQGQYF	TGTGCCATCAGTGGACAGGGGCAGTATTTT
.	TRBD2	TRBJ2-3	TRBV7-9	CASSLGTSGFTGTDTQYF	TGTGCCAGCAGCTTGGGGACTAGCGGGTTCACCGGGACAGATACGCAGTATTTT
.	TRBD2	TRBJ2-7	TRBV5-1	CASSPLAGDSYEQYF	TGCGCCAGCAGTCCACTAGCGGGGGACTCCTACGAGCAGTACTTC
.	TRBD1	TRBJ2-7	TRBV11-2	CASSPGTGYEQYF	TGTGCCAGCAGCCCTGGGACAGGCTACGAGCAGTACTTC
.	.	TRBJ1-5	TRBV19	CASSIGGNNQPQHF	TGTGCCAGTAGTATCGGAGGAAACAATCAGCCCCAGCATTTT
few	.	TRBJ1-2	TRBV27	CASSLSLGGRSYGYTF	TGTGCCAGCAGTTTAAGCCTCGGGGGGCGCTCCTATGGCTACACCTTC
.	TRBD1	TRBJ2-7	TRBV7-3	CASSRDRAYEQYF	TGTGCCAGCAGCCGGGACAGGGCTTACGAGCAGTACTTC
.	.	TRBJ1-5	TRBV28	CASSLSFSTVSDSNQPQHF	TGTGCCAGCAGTTTGTCCTTCTCGACAGTCTCGGATAGCAATCAGCCCCAGCATTTT
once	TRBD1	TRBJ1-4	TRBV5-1	CASSLDGQATNEKLFF	TGCGCCAGCAGCTTGGATGGACAGGCAACTAATGAAAAACTGTTTTTT
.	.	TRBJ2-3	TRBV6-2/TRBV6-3	CASSYPTGSRADTQYF	TGTGCCAGCAGTTACCCCACAGGTTCCAGAGCAGATACGCAGTATTTT
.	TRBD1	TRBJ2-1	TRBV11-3	CASSLTGTGTNEQFF	TGTGCCAGCAGCCTGACCGGGACAGGGACCAATGAGCAGTTCTTC
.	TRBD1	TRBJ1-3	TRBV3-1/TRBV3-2	CASSLPLGDRSLSGNTIYF	TGTGCCAGCAGCCTTCCCTTAGGGGACAGAAGTCTCTCTGGAAACACCATATATTTT
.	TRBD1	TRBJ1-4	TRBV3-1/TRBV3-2	CASSQGTGFSFTNEKLFF	TGTGCCAGCAGCCAGGGGACAGGGTTTTCATTTACTAATGAAAAACTGTTTTTT
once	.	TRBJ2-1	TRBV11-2	CASSLNRDEQFF	TGTGCCAGCAGCTTAAACAGGGATGAGCAGTTCTTC
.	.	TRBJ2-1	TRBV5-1	CASSWASNNEQFF	TGCGCCAGCAGCTGGGCCTCTAACAATGAGCAGTTCTTC
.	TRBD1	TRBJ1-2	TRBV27	CASSLQGYGYTF	TGTGCCAGCAGTCTACAGGGGTATGGCTACACCTTC
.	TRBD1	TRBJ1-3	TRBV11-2	CASSPDRGGNTIYF	TGTGCCAGCAGCCCAGACAGGGGAGGAAACACCATATATTTT
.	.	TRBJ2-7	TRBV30	CAWSISPYEQYF	TGTGCCTGGAGTATTAGCCCCTACGAGCAGTACTTC
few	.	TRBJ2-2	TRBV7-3	CASSLNSNTGELFF	TGTGCCAGCAGCTTAAACTCGAACACCGGGGAGCTGTTTTTT
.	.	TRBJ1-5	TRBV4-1	CASSQDFGQGNQPQHF	TGCGCCAGCAGCCAAGATTTCGGGCAGGGAAATCAGCCCCAGCATTTT
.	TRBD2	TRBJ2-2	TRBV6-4	CASSEVAGGGTGELFF	TGTGCCAGCAGTGAGGTAGCGGGAGGTGGCACCGGGGAGCTGTTTTTT
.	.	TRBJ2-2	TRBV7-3	CASSSVGYRDAGELFF	TGTGCCAGCAGCTCGGTGGGCTACAGGGACGCCGGGGAGCTGTTTTTT
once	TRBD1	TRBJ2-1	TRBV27	CASTPDRGRNEQFF	TGTGCCAGCACTCCGGACAGGGGGCGGAATGAGCAGTTCTTC
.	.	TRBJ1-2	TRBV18	CASSLAPGLANYGYTF	TGTGCCAGCTCACTTGCACCGGGATTAGCTAACTATGGCTACACCTTC
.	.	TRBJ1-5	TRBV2	CASSDPRGGDQPQHF	TGTGCCAGCAGTGACCCGCGGGGGGGGGATCAGCCCCAGCATTTT
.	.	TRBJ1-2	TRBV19	CASSIEGFGPAGNGYTF	TGTGCCAGTAGTATAGAAGGGTTTGGCCCCGCAGGGAATGGCTACACCTTC
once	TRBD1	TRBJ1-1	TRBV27	CASRDLTGRTEAFF	TGTGCCAGCAGGGACTTGACAGGGCGTACTGAAGCTTTCTTT
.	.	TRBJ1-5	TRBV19	CASTRLRVPGENQPQHF	TGTGCCAGTACCAGATTGAGGGTGCCAGGGGAGAATCAGCCCCAGCATTTT
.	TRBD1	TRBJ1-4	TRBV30	CAWTSNRGLEKLFF	TGTGCCTGGACCTCGAACAGGGGGCTTGAAAAACTGTTTTTT
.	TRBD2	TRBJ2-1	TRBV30	CAWKGAGGGDEQFF	TGTGCCTGGAAGGGAGCGGGGGGAGGGGATGAGCAGTTCTTC
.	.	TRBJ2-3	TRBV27	CASSLIGGAADTQYF	TGTGCCAGCAGTTTGATAGGGGGGGCAGCAGATACGCAGTATTTT
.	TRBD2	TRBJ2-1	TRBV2	CASKWEGPYNEQFF	TGTGCCAGCAAATGGGAGGGCCCCTACAATGAGCAGTTCTTC
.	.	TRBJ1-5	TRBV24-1	CATSDSTRPQANQPQHF	TGTGCCACCAGTGATTCTACGAGACCGCAGGCTAATCAGCCCCAGCATTTT
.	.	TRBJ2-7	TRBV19	CASSRGDGTYEQYF	TGTGCCAGTAGTAGGGGAGACGGGACCTACGAGCAGTACTTC
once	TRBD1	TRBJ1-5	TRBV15	CATSRGDRENQPQHF	TGTGCCACCAGCAGAGGGGACAGGGAAAATCAGCCCCAGCATTTT
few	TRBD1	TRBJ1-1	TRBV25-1	CASRPTGGSGTEAFF	TGTGCCAGCAGACCGACAGGGGGCAGTGGCACTGAAGCTTTCTTT
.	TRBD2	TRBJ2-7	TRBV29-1	CSVDGLAEYEQYF	TGCAGCGTTGATGGCCTAGCGGAGTACGAGCAGTACTTC
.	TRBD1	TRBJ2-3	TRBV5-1	CASSRDRGADTQYF	TGCGCCAGCAGCCGGGACAGGGGGGCAGATACGCAGTATTTT
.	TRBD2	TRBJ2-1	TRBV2	CASIRPSGRAAQFF	TGTGCCAGCATTAGGCCTAGCGGGAGGGCCGCGCAGTTCTTC
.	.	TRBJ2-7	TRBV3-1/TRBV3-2	CASSQAVYEQYF	TGTGCCAGCAGCCAAGCGGTATACGAGCAGTACTTC
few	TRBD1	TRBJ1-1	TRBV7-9	CASSRGGLYTEAFF	TGTGCCAGCAGCCGAGGGGGCCTATACACTGAAGCTTTCTTT
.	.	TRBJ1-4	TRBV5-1	CASSFQATNEKLFF	TGCGCCAGCAGCTTTCAGGCAACTAATGAAAAACTGTTTTTT
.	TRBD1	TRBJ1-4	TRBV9	CASSLGTGAEKLFF	TGTGCCAGCAGCTTGGGGACAGGGGCTGAAAAACTGTTTTTT
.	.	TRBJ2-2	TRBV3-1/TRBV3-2	CASSQASRYTGELFF	TGTGCCAGCAGCCAGGCTAGCCGTTACACCGGGGAGCTGTTTTTT